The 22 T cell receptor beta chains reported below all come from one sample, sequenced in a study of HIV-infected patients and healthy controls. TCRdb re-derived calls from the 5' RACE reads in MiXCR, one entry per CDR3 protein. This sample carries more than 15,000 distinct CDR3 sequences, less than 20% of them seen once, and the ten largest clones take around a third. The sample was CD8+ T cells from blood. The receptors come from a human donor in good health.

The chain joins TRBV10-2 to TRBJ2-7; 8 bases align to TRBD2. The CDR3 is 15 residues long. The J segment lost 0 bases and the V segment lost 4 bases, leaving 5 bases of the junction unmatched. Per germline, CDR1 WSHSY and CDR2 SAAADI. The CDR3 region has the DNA TGCGCCAGCAGTGGCTTTAGCGGGACCTCCTACGAGCAGTACTTC. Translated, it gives CASSGFSGTSYEQYF.

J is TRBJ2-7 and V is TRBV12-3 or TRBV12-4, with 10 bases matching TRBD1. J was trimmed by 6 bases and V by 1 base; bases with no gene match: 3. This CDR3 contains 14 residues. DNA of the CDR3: TGTGCCAGCAGTTTAGGTGACAGGGGGCGCGAGCAGTACTTC. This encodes CASSLGDRGREQYF.

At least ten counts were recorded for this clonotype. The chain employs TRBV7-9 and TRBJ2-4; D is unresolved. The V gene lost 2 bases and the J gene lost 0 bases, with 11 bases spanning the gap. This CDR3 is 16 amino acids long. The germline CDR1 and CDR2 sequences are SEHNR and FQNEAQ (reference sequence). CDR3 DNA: TGTGCCAGCAGCTTAAGCTCGAATCTAGCCAAAAACATTCAGTACTTC. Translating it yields CASSLSSNLAKNIQYF.

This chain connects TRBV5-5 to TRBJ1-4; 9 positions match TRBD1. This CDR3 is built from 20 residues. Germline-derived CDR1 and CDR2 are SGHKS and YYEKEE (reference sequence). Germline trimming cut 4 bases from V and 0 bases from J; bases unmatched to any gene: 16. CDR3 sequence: CASSTEGRDRALATNEKLFF. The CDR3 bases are TGTGCCAGCAGCACGGAGGGGCGGGACAGGGCCCTAGCAACTAATGAAAAACTGTTTTTT.

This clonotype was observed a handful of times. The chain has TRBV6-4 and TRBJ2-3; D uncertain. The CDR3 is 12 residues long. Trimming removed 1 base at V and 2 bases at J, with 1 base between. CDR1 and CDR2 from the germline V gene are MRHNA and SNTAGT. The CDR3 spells CASSDFTDTQYF. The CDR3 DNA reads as TGTGCCAGCAGTGACTTCACAGATACGCAGTATTTT.

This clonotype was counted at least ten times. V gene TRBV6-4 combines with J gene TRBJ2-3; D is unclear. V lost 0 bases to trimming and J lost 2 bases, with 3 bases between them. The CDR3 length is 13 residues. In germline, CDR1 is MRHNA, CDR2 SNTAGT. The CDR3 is CASSDSNTDTQYF. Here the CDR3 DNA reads TGTGCCAGCAGTGACTCCAACACAGATACGCAGTATTTT.

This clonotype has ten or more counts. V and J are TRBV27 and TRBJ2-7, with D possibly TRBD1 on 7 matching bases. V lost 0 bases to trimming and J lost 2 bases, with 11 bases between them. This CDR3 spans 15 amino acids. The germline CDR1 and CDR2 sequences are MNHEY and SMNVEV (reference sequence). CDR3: CASSLSAGTAYEQYF. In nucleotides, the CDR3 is TGTGCCAGCAGTTTATCTGCGGGGACAGCCTACGAGCAGTACTTC.

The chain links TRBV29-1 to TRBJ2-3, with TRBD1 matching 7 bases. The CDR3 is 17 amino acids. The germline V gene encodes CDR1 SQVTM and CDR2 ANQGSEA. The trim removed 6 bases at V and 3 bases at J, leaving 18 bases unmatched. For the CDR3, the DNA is TGCAGCGTCGGTCCCATAACAGGGGCCGGGTGGACAGATACGCAGTATTTT. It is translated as CSVGPITGAGWTDTQYF.

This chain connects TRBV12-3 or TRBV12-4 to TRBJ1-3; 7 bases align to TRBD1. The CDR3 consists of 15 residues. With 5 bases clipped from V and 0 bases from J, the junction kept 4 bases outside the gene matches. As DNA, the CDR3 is TGTGCCAGCAGTAGAGGACAGGTCTCTGGAAACACCATATATTTT. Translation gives CASSRGQVSGNTIYF.

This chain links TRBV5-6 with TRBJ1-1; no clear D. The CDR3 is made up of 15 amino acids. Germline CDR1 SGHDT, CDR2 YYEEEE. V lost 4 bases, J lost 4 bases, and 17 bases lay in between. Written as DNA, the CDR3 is TGTGCCAGCAGCGGAGACCCCGGTTTTGGCACTGAAGCTTTCTTT. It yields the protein CASSGDPGFGTEAFF.

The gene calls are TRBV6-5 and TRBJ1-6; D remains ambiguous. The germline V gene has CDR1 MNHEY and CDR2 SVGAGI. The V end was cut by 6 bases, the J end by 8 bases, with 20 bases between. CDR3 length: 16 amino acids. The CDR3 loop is CASSLTDLIRDSPLHF. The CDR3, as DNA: TGTGCCAGCAGCCTGACTGATCTGATCCGGGATTCACCCCTCCACTTT.

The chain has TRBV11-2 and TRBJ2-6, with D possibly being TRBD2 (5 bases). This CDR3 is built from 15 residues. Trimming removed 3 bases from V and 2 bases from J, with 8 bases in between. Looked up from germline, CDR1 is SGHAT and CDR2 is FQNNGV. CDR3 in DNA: TGTGCCAGCAGCTTTTGGGGAGCTGGGGCCAACGTCCTGACTTTC. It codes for CASSFWGAGANVLTF.

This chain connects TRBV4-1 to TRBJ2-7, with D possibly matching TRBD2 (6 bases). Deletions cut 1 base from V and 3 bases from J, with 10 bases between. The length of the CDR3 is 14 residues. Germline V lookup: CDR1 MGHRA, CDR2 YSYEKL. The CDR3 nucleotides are TGCGCCAGCAGCCAAGCTCCCGGGGGCTACGAGCAGTACTTC. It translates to CASSQAPGGYEQYF.

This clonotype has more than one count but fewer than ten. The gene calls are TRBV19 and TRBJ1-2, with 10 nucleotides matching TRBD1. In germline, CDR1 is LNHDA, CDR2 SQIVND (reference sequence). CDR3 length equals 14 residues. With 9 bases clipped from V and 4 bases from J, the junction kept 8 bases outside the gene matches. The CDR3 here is CASSPGTGVYGYTF. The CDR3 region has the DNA TGTGCCAGCTCACCCGGGACAGGGGTCTATGGCTACACCTTC.

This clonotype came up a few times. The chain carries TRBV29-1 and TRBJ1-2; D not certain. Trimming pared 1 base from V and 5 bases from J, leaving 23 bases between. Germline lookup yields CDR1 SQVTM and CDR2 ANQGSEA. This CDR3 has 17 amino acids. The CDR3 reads CSVEGVRGGDFRYGYTF. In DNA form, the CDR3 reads TGCAGCGTTGAAGGAGTCCGTGGCGGCGATTTTCGTTATGGCTACACCTTC. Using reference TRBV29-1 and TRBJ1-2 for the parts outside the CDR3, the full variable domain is SAVISQKPSRDICQRGTSLTIQCQVDSQVTMMFWYRQQPGQSLTLIATANQGSEATYESGFVIDKFPISRPNLTFSTLTVSNMSPEDSSIYLCSVEGVRGGDFRYGYTFGSGTRLTVV.

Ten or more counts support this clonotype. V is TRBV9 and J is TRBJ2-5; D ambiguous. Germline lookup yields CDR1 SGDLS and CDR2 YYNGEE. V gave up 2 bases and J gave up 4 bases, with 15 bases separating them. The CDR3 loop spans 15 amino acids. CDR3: CASSVKDWEGETQYF. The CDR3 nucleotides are TGTGCCAGCAGCGTCAAAGACTGGGAAGGAGAGACCCAGTACTTC.

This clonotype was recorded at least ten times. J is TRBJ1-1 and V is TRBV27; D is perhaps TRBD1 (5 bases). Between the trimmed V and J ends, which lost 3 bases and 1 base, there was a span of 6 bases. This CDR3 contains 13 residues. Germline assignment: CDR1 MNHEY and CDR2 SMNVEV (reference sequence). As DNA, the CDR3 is TGTGCCAGCAGTTTCGGGGCGAACACTGAAGCTTTCTTT. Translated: CASSFGANTEAFF.

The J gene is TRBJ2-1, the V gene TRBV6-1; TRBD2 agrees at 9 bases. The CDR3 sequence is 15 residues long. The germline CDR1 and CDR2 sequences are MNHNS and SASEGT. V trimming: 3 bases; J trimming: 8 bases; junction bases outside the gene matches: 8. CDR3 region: CASSEVVSGSDEQFF. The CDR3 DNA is TGTGCCAGCAGTGAGGTGGTTAGCGGGAGCGATGAGCAGTTCTTC.

Here the CDR3 reads CASSLGLGEAFF. The CDR3 DNA follows: TGTGCCAGCAGCTTGGGTTTGGGAGAAGCTTTCTTT. V and J are TRBV7-8 and TRBJ1-1; D not resolved. Germline CDR1 is SGHVS and CDR2 is FQNEAQ. The V end was cut by 3 bases, the J end by 8 bases, with 10 bases between. The CDR3 runs 12 residues.

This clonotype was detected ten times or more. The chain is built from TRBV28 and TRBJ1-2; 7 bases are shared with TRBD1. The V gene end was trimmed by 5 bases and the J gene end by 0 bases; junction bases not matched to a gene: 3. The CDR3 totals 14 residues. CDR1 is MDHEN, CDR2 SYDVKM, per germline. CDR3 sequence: CASSLTGSNYGYTF. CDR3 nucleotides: TGTGCCAGCAGTCTGACAGGGTCTAACTATGGCTACACCTTC.

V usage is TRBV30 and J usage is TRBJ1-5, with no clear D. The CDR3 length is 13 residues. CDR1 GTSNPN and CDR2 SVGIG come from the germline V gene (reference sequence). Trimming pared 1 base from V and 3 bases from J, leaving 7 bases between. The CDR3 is CAWSDSDNQPQHF. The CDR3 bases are TGTGCCTGGAGTGACAGTGACAATCAGCCCCAGCATTTT.

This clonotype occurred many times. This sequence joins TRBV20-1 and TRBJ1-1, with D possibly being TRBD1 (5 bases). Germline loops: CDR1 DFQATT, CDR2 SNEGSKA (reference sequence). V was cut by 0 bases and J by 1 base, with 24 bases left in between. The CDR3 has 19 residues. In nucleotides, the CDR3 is TGCAGTGCTAGAGATGTGGTAGTGGGACGGAAGACGACGAACACTGAAGCTTTCTTT. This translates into CSARDVVVGRKTTNTEAFF.